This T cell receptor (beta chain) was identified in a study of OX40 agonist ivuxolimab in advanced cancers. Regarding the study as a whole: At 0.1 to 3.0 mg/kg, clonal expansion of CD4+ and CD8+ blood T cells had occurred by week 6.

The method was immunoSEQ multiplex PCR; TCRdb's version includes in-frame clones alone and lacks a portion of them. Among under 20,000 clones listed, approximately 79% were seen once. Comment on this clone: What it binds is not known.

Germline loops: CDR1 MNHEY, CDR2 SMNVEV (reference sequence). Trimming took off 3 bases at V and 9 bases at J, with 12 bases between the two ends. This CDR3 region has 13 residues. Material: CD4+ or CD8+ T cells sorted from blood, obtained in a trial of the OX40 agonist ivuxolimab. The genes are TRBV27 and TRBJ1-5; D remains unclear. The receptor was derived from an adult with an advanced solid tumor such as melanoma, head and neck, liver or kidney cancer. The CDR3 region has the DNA TGTGCCAGCAGTTTGTCAGGCCTGGGGCCCCAGCATTTT. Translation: CASSLSGLGPQHF.